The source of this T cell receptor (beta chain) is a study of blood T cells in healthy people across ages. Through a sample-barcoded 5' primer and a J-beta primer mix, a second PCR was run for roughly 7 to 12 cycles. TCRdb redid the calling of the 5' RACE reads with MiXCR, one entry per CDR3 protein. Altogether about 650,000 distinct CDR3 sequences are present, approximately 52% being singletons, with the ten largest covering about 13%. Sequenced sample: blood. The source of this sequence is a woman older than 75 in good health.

The CDR3, as DNA: TGTGCCAGCAGCGCCGGGACGGCAACTAATGAAAAACTGTTTTTT. Residues: CASSAGTATNEKLFF. The chain uses TRBV27 and TRBJ1-4, with D perhaps TRBD1 (5 bases). CDR3 length: 15 amino acids. V lost 6 bases and J 0 bases, leaving 11 bases between the germline ends. Per the germline V gene, CDR1 is MNHEY and CDR2 is SMNVEV (reference sequence).